This T cell receptor (beta chain) is drawn from a study of T cells in women clearing cervical HPV infection. Measured with immunoSEQ multiplex PCR; TCRdb has only the in-frame clones, and not every one. The sample table sets out about 40,000 clones. Concerning this clone itself: Read sequence stops 3 residues before the CDR3 end, and the germline J gene provides the missing end.

Prevalent HPV16 infections were excluded; only incident single HPV16 infections included. Trimming left V 6 bases short and J 7 bases short, with 18 bases between. CDR1 is DFQATT, CDR2 SNEGSKA, per germline (reference sequence). This CDR3 contains 14 residues. Sequences were obtained from blood buffy coat. This TCR was recovered from a woman aged 18-70 years with a cervical HPV16 infection that either progressed to CIN3+ or cleared (not recorded which). The chain uses TRBV20-1 and TRBJ2-2, with a possible D match to TRBD2 (6 bases). The DNA read from the CDR3 is TGCAGTGCACCGGAGGGAGGCCAGGGCGGGGAG. It is translated as CSAPEGGQGGE. The full-length CDR3 reads as CSAPEGGQGGELFF.